Given below is one T cell receptor (beta chain) in context. Its antigen is unidentified. CDR3 size: 14 residues. The V and J ends lost 6 bases and 0 bases respectively, with 12 bases between them. Germline V gene data show CDR1 as MNHEY and CDR2 as SMNVEV (reference sequence). This sample was taken from a study of cytomegalovirus exposure and HLA in healthy donors. PCR employed 60 Vbeta and 13 Jbeta primers. The table came from immunoSEQ multiplex PCR; TCRdb's copy has only in-frame clones and leaves some out. This repertoire shows 100,000 to 150,000 clones, around 80% found once; its top ten account for approximately 4%. Study observations and caveats: Presence/absence results assume similar sequencing depth per donor, which may not hold.

The sample comprised PBMCs. This clonotype was sampled from a woman aged 40 to 50 in good health and CMV-seronegative. The V and J genes are TRBV27 and TRBJ2-7; possibly TRBD2 for D (5 bases). This CDR3 is CASSETGISYEQYF. In DNA form, the CDR3 reads TGTGCCAGCAGCGAAACGGGGATCTCCTACGAGCAGTACTTC.